This is a list of T cell receptor beta chains from one sample in a study of T cell responses to AZD1222 COVID-19 vaccine. Sequencing was performed with immunoSEQ multiplex PCR; in TCRdb, only in-frame clones are kept and a portion is missing. The sample lists about 160,000 clones; roughly 86% were seen once. The sequences come from peripheral blood, collected on day 0 of AZD1222 vaccination. These receptors all come from an adult in good health. CDR3s include the opening cysteine and the closing phenylalanine or tryptophan. D genes are given only for firm matches.

D,V,J,DNA,CDR3
TRBD1,TRBV9,TRBJ2-3,TGTGCCAGCAGCGTAGGAAGGGACAGGGCCACAGATACGCAGTATTTT,CASSVGRDRATDTQYF
.,TRBV6-5,TRBJ2-7,TGTGCCAGCACCGCGGGGACTCACCCTTCGGAGCAGTACTTC,CASTAGTHPSEQYF
TRBD1,TRBV5-1,TRBJ2-5,TGCGCCAGCAGCTTGTCGACAGGGGGGGGCCAAGAGACCCAGTACTTC,CASSLSTGGGQETQYF
.,TRBV9,TRBJ2-3,TGTGCCAGCAGCGGAGATACGCAGTATTTT,CASSGDTQYF
.,TRBV18,TRBJ1-5,TGTGCCAGCTCACCAATGGGGAATAGGGCTCAGCCCCAGCATTTT,CASSPMGNRAQPQHF
.,TRBV7-8,TRBJ1-5,TGTGCCAGCAGCCAAACTACAGGGAGGAGCAATCAGCCCCAGCATTTT,CASSQTTGRSNQPQHF
.,TRBV6-6,TRBJ1-6,TGTGCCAGCAGTGGCTCTAATTCACCCCTCCACTTT,CASSGSNSPLHF
TRBD2,TRBV7-3,TRBJ2-1,TGTGCCAGCAGCTTAAGCGGGAGCGGAAATGAGCAGTTCTTC,CASSLSGSGNEQFF
.,TRBV21-1,TRBJ2-7,TGTGCCAGCAGCAAACTCGTAGGCTCCTACGAGCAGTACTTC,CASSKLVGSYEQYF
TRBD1,TRBV7-2,TRBJ2-5,TGTGCCAGCATCCTAGACAGGGCGGAGACCCAGTACTTC,CASILDRAETQYF
TRBD2,TRBV30,TRBJ2-7,TGTGCCTGGAGGTCTAGCGGGAGCATCTACGAGCAGTACTTC,CAWRSSGSIYEQYF